Listed below are T cell receptor beta chains from one sample, sequenced in a study of blood T cell repertoires in COVID-19. Some clones are missing from TCRdb's copy, which holds only in-frame ones; the method was immunoSEQ multiplex PCR. Here the sample spans about 200,000 clones, roughly 80% being singletons. What was sequenced was peripheral blood. The receptors were gathered from a woman of 80 years or more with acute or convalescent COVID-19. The CDR3 runs from the conserved cysteine through the conserved F or W. A D gene is named only where the DNA matches it firmly. Some rows have no size entry. The others give once, few or many, or a class for an expanded clone.

TRBJ1-1 | TRBV5-1 | TRBD1 | NA | TGCGCCAGCAGCTCCACCACAGGGGGCACTGAAGCTTTCTTT | CASSSTTGGTEAFF
TRBJ1-5 | TRBV21-1 | NA | NA | TGTGCCAGCATCAACAGAGACAGGGGCAATCAGCCCCAGCATTTT | CASINRDRGNQPQHF
TRBJ1-3 | TRBV7-9 | NA | few | TGTGCCAGCAGCTCATCGGTAGGGGGAGGAAACACCATATATTTT | CASSSSVGGGNTIYF
TRBJ2-7 | TRBV24-1 | NA | NA | TGTGCCACCCCCCCTTTCGGCTACGAGCAGTACTTC | CATPPFGYEQYF
TRBJ2-3 | TRBV28 | TRBD2 | NA | TGTGCCAGCGGAGACCCGAATCGTGGGACTAGCGGCAGCACAGATACGCAGTATTTT | CASGDPNRGTSGSTDTQYF
TRBJ2-3 | TRBV6-5 | NA | NA | TGTGCCAGCAGTTACTCGGTTGGAGTCACAGATACGCAGTATTTT | CASSYSVGVTDTQYF
TRBJ1-5 | TRBV6-5 | NA | NA | TGTGCCAGCAGCCCCGGGGTCCGTCAGCCCCAGCATTTT | CASSPGVRQPQHF
TRBJ2-3 | TRBV7-2 | TRBD2 | NA | TGTGCCAGCAGCTTAGCGCCTAGCGGGGGGGCAACAGATACGCAGTATTTT | CASSLAPSGGATDTQYF
TRBJ2-5 | TRBV9 | TRBD2 | few | TGTGCCAGCAGCAGACTAGCGGGAGCGACCCAGTACTTC | CASSRLAGATQYF
TRBJ1-5 | TRBV28 | NA | NA | TGTGCCAGCAGACACAGGGAAGCTGGACAGCCCCAGCATTTT | CASRHREAGQPQHF
TRBJ2-1 | TRBV27 | NA | NA | TGTGCCAGCAACCCGAGGCTCTCCTACAATGAGCAGTTCTTC | CASNPRLSYNEQFF
TRBJ1-2 | TRBV7-6 | NA | few | TGTGCCAGCAGCTTATTCTCCTCTCCTAACTATGGCTACACCTTC | CASSLFSSPNYGYTF
TRBJ2-7 | TRBV28 | NA | NA | TGTGCCAGCAGTATCCCCAGGGGACCCTACGAGCAGTACTTC | CASSIPRGPYEQYF
TRBJ1-1 | TRBV7-9 | TRBD1 | NA | TGTGCCAGCAGCTTAGGGACAGGGGCCACTGAAGCTTTCTTT | CASSLGTGATEAFF
TRBJ1-5 | TRBV10-1 | NA | NA | TGCGCCAGCAGCTGGGGCGGCAATCAGCCCCAGCATTTT | CASSWGGNQPQHF
TRBJ2-5 | TRBV3-1/TRBV3-2 | TRBD1 | NA | TGTGCCAGCAGCCAGGCCTCCGGGACAGGGCAAGAGACCCAGTACTTC | CASSQASGTGQETQYF
TRBJ1-2 | TRBV27 | NA | NA | TGTGCCAGCAGTTCCGACTCAGGGGCCGGCTATGGCTACACCTTC | CASSSDSGAGYGYTF
TRBJ1-1 | TRBV4-1 | NA | NA | TGCGCCAGCAGCCCCCTTTTGCGGGGAACTGAAGCTTTCTTT | CASSPLLRGTEAFF
TRBJ1-1 | TRBV18 | TRBD1 | NA | TGTGCCAGCTCACCAGGGTACGGCGGATCAGGGGGCGGAATGAACACTGAAGCTTTCTTT | CASSPGYGGSGGGMNTEAFF
TRBJ1-2 | TRBV30 | NA | NA | TGTGCCTGGAGTGTGACGGGCTATGGCTACACCTTC | CAWSVTGYGYTF
TRBJ2-3 | TRBV3-1/TRBV3-2 | NA | NA | TGTGCCAGCAGCCAAACGCGGGCCACAGATACGCAGTATTTT | CASSQTRATDTQYF
TRBJ2-2 | TRBV7-6 | TRBD2 | few | TGTGCCAGCAGCTTAGGAGGCGGGAGGGCGCGGGAGCTGTTTTTT | CASSLGGGRARELFF
TRBJ2-1 | TRBV19 | TRBD2 | NA | TGTGCCAGTAGTTTACTAGCGGGAGGGCCGGTCTACAATGAGCAGTTCTTC | CASSLLAGGPVYNEQFF
TRBJ2-3 | TRBV11-1 | TRBD2 | NA | TGTGCCAGCAGCTTAGGCGGGGGTCGCGATACGCAGTATTTT | CASSLGGGRDTQYF
TRBJ2-7 | TRBV3-1/TRBV3-2 | NA | NA | TGTGCCAGCAGCCAACTCTACGAGCAGTACTTC | CASSQLYEQYF
TRBJ1-5 | TRBV7-8 | NA | NA | TGTGCCAGCAGCTTAGCGGCAGGTGACCTTACACCCCAGCATTTT | CASSLAAGDLTPQHF
TRBJ1-5 | TRBV7-2 | NA | NA | TGTGCCAGCAGCTTAGTTGGCCAGGGCAATCAGCCCCAGCATTTT | CASSLVGQGNQPQHF
TRBJ2-3 | TRBV24-1 | TRBD2 | NA | TGTGCCACCACTAGCGGGGATACAGATACGCAGTATTTT | CATTSGDTDTQYF
TRBJ1-5 | TRBV3-1/TRBV3-2 | NA | NA | TGTGCCAGCAGCCAAGAGGGCCAAGCCCAGCATTTT | CASSQEGQAQHF
TRBJ2-3 | TRBV5-4 | NA | few | TGTGCCAGCAGCTTGGTTGGGGCGGTGGGGACAGATACGCAGTATTTT | CASSLVGAVGTDTQYF
TRBJ1-2 | TRBV5-1 | TRBD1 | NA | TGCGCCAGCAGCTTGGAAGGACAGGGGAACTATGGCTACACCTTC | CASSLEGQGNYGYTF
TRBJ2-3 | TRBV19 | TRBD2 | NA | TGTGCCAGTAGAACTTCCGGGACTAGCGGGAGTAGAGATACGCAGTATTTT | CASRTSGTSGSRDTQYF
TRBJ2-1 | TRBV30 | NA | NA | TGTGCCTGGGCCCGGGACACCTCCTACAATGAGCAGTTCTTC | CAWARDTSYNEQFF
TRBJ2-7 | TRBV5-1 | TRBD2 | many | TGCGCCAGCAGCTTGACTAGCGGGTTCTCCTACGAGCAGTACTTC | CASSLTSGFSYEQYF
TRBJ1-1 | TRBV7-3 | NA | NA | TGTGCCAGCAGCTTAGGAGTGGAGGCTGAAGCTTTCTTT | CASSLGVEAEAFF
TRBJ1-1 | TRBV5-1 | TRBD1 | NA | TGCGCCAGCAGCGGGTTAACAGGGGGGAGGACTGAAGCTTTCTTT | CASSGLTGGRTEAFF
TRBJ1-5 | TRBV5-1 | NA | NA | TGCGCCAGCAGCTTGGCCGACAGTAGCAATCAGCCCCAGCATTTT | CASSLADSSNQPQHF
TRBJ1-6 | TRBV27 | NA | NA | TGTGCCAGCAGTTTAGGCGGCTCCTATAATTCACCCCTCCACTTT | CASSLGGSYNSPLHF
TRBJ1-5 | TRBV6-5 | NA | few | TGTGCCAGCAGTCAGCGACGGAACAATCAGCCCCAGCATTTT | CASSQRRNNQPQHF
TRBJ1-5 | TRBV6-1 | TRBD1 | once | TGTGCCAGCAGTGGCTTCCCCGGACAGGGCAGCAATCAGCCCCAGCATTTT | CASSGFPGQGSNQPQHF
TRBJ2-3 | TRBV5-4 | NA | NA | TGTGCCAGCAGCTGGGGCAGCACAGATACGCAGTATTTT | CASSWGSTDTQYF
TRBJ2-2 | TRBV24-1 | NA | NA | TGTGCCACCAGTGATTGGGACACTTCGAACACCGGGGAGCTGTTTTTT | CATSDWDTSNTGELFF
TRBJ1-4 | TRBV19 | TRBD1 | NA | TGTGCCAGTAGTATGGCGGCAGGGGGCAATAATGAAAAACTGTTTTTT | CASSMAAGGNNEKLFF
TRBJ2-2 | TRBV19 | TRBD2 | NA | TGTGCCAGTAGCCCACGGCTAGCGGGAGGGGTCGGGGAGCTGTTTTTT | CASSPRLAGGVGELFF
TRBJ1-6 | TRBV28 | NA | NA | TGTGCCAGCGGCTTTATTCGGGGGAATTCACCCCTCCACTTT | CASGFIRGNSPLHF
TRBJ1-2 | TRBV4-3 | NA | NA | TGCGCCAGCAGCCCTCTCCGGGGGGAGAGTGGCTACACCTTC | CASSPLRGESGYTF
TRBJ2-3 | TRBV2 | TRBD2 | NA | TGTGCCAGCAGCGGGGGGCGGCGGACTAGCGGAGCGCTTAGCACAGATACGCAGTATTTT | CASSGGRRTSGALSTDTQYF
TRBJ2-2 | TRBV3-1/TRBV3-2 | TRBD2 | NA | TGTGCCAGCAGCCCCTATCGCGGGAGCGCGAACACCGGGGAGCTGTTTTTT | CASSPYRGSANTGELFF
TRBJ1-2 | TRBV6-5 | NA | NA | TGTGCCATCTCAGGGATAGGTGGCTACACCTTC | CAISGIGGYTF
TRBJ1-5 | TRBV6-4 | TRBD1 | NA | TGTGCCAGCAGTCCCAACAGGGGCGCAAATCAGCCCCAGCATTTT | CASSPNRGANQPQHF
TRBJ2-7 | TRBV7-4 | TRBD1 | NA | TGTGCCAGCAGCCTGACAGGGGGCTGGAACGAGCAGTACTTC | CASSLTGGWNEQYF
TRBJ2-1 | TRBV7-2 | TRBD2 | NA | TGTGCCAGCAGCTTATGGGGACTAGCGGGGGTGGATGAGCAGTTCTTC | CASSLWGLAGVDEQFF
TRBJ1-1 | TRBV25-1 | NA | NA | TGTGCCAGCACTCCGGGAGGGCACAAGAACACTGAAGCTTTCTTT | CASTPGGHKNTEAFF
TRBJ1-3 | TRBV19 | TRBD1 | NA | TGTGCCAGTAGTCCCCACAGGGGCTCTGGAAACACCATATATTTT | CASSPHRGSGNTIYF
TRBJ2-7 | TRBV5-1 | TRBD2 | NA | TGCGCCAGCAGCCCGAGACTAGCGGGAACCTACGAGCAGTACTTC | CASSPRLAGTYEQYF
TRBJ2-3 | TRBV30 | NA | NA | TGTGCCTGGAGTGATTCTAACACAGATACGCAGTATTTT | CAWSDSNTDTQYF
TRBJ2-7 | TRBV19 | NA | NA | TGTGCCAGTAGTGTCCCGGGAACCTACGAGCAGTACTTC | CASSVPGTYEQYF
TRBJ1-6 | TRBV5-4 | TRBD1 | NA | TGTGCCAGCAGCACTACCGGGACAGGGATATCGAGCTCACCCCTCCACTTT | CASSTTGTGISSSPLHF
TRBJ2-3 | TRBV5-1 | TRBD2 | NA | TGCGCCAGCAGGGGAACTAGCGGGAGAGACCTCTGGGGCACAGATACGCAGTATTTT | CASRGTSGRDLWGTDTQYF